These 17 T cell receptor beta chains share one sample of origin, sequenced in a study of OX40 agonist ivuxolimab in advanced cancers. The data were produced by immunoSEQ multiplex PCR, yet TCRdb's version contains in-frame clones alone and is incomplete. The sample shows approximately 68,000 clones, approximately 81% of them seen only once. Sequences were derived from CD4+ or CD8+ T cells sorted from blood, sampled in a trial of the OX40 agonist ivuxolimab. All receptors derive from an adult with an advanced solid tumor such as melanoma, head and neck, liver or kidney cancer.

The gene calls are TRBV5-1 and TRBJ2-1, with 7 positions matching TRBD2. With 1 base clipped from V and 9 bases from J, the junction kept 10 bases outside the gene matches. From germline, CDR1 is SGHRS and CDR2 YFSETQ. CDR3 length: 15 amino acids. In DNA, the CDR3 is TGCGCCAGCAGCTTGTTGGGGGAGGGCCGGGTTGAGCAGTTCTTC. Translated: CASSLLGEGRVEQFF.

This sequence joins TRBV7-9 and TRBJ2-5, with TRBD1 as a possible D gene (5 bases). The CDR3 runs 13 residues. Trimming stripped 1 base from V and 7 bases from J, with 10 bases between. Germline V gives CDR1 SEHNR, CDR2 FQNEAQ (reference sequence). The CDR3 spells CASSLEGAGTQYF. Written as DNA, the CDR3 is TGTGCCAGCAGCTTAGAAGGGGCAGGGACCCAGTACTTC. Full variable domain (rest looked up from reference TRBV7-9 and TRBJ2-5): DTGVSQNPRHKITKRGQNVTFRCDPISEHNRLYWYRQTLGQGPEFLTYFQNEAQLEKSRLLSDRFSAERPKGSFSTLEIQRTEQGDSAMYLCASSLEGAGTQYFGPGTRLLVL.

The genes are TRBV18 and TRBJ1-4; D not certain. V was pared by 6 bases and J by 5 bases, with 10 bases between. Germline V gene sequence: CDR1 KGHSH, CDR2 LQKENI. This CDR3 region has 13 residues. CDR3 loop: CASSGRQNEKLFF. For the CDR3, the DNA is TGTGCCAGCTCCGGGAGGCAGAATGAAAAACTGTTTTTT.

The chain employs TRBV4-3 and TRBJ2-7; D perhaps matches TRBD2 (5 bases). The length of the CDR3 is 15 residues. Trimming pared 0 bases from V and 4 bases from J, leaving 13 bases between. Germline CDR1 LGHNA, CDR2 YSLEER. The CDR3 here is CASSQDRASMYEQYF. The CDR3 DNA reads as TGCGCCAGCAGCCAAGATAGGGCTAGCATGTACGAGCAGTACTTC.

The CDR3 DNA sequence: TGTGCCAGCAGTCCCAACACTGAAGCTTTCTTT. Encoded protein: CASSPNTEAFF. The rearrangement uses TRBV6-1 and TRBJ1-1, with D hard to call. V lost 5 bases and J 2 bases, leaving 3 bases between the germline ends. The CDR3 is made up of 11 amino acids. The germline V gene has CDR1 MNHNS and CDR2 SASEGT.

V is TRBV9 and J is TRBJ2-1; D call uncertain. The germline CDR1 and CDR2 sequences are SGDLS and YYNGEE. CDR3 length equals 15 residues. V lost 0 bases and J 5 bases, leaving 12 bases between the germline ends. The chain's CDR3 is CASSVAVGPNNEQFF. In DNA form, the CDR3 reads TGTGCCAGCAGCGTAGCTGTTGGCCCTAACAATGAGCAGTTCTTC.

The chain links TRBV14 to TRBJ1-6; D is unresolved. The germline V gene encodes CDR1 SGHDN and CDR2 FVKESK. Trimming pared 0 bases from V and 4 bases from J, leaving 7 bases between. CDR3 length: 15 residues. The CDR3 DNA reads TGTGCCAGCAGCCAAGACAGGCTGTATAATTCACCCCTCCACTTT. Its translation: CASSQDRLYNSPLHF.

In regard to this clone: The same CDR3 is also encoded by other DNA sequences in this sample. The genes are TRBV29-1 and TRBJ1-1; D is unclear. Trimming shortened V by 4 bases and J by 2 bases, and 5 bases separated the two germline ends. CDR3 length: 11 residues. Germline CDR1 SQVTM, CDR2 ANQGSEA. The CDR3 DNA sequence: TGCAGCGTTGTACTAAACACTGAAGCTTTCTTT. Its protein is CSVVLNTEAFF. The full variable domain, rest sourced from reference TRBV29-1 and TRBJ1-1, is SAVISQKPSRDICQRGTSLTIQCQVDSQVTMMFWYRQQPGQSLTLIATANQGSEATYESGFVIDKFPISRPNLTFSTLTVSNMSPEDSSIYLCSVVLNTEAFFGQGTRLTVV.

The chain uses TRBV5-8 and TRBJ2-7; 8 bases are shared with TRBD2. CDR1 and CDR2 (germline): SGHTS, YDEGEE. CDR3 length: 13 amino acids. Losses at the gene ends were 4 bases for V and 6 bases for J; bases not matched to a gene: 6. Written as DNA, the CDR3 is TGTGCCAGCAGCCTGACTAGCGTGGCCGAGCAGTACTTC. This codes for CASSLTSVAEQYF.

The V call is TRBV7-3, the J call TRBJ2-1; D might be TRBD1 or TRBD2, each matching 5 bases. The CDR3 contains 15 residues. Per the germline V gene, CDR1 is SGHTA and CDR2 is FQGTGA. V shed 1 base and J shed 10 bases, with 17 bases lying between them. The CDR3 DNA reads TGTGCCAGCAGCTTAATGTCTGGGGCTGGAGGCGAGCAGTTCTTC. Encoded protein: CASSLMSGAGGEQFF.

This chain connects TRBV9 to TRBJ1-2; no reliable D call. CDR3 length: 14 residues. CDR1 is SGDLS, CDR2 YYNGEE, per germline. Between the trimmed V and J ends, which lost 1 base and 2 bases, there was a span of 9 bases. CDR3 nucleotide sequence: TGTGCCAGCAGCGTAAATAGCCAAAACTATGGCTACACCTTC. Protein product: CASSVNSQNYGYTF.

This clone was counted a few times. The DNA for the CDR3 is TGTGCCAGCAGCCCAAGAATGGGCAGGGGGAATACTGAAGCTTTCTTT. It encodes CASSPRMGRGNTEAFF. This chain joins TRBV13 and TRBJ1-1, with 7 nucleotides matching TRBD1. The germline V gene has CDR1 PRHDT and CDR2 FYEKMQ (reference sequence). Unmatched junction bases numbered 14, after V lost 5 bases and J lost 5 bases. The CDR3 runs to 16 residues.

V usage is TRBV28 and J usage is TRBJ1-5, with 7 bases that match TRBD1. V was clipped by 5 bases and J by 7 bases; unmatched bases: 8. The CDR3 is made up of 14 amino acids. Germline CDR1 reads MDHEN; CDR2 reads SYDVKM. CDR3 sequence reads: CASSTQTGWQPQHF. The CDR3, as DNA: TGTGCCAGCAGTACTCAGACAGGGTGGCAGCCCCAGCATTTT.

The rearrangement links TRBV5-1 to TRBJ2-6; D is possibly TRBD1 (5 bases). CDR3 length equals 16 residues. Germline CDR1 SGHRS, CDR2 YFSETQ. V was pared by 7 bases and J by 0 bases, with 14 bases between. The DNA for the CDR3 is TGCGCCAGCTCGAGCAGGGTGAGCTCTGGGGCCAACGTCCTGACTTTC. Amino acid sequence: CASSSRVSSGANVLTF. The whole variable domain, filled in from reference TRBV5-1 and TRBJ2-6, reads KAGVTQTPRYLIKTRGQQVTLSCSPISGHRSVSWYQQTPGQGLQFLFEYFSETQRNKGNFPGRFSGRQFSNSRSEMNVSTLELGDSALYLCASSSRVSSGANVLTFGAGSRLTVL.

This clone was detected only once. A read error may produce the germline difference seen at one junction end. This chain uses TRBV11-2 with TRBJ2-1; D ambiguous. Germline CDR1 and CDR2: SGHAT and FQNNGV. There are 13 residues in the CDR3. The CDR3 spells CASSLDGYKEQFF. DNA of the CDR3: TGTGCCAGCAGCTTAGACGGTTACAAGGAGCAGTTCTTC.

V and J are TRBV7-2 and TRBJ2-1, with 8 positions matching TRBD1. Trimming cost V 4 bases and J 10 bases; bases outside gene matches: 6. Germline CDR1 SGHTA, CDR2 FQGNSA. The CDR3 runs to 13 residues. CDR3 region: CASSSHRGSEQFF. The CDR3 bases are TGTGCCAGCAGCTCCCACAGGGGGTCCGAGCAGTTCTTC.

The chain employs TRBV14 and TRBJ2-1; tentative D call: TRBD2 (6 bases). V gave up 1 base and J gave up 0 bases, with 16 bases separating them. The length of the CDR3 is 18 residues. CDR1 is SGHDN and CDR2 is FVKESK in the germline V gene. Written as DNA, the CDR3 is TGTGCCAGCAGCCAAGGCAAGCGGGTATGGAGCTCCTACAATGAGCAGTTCTTC. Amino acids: CASSQGKRVWSSYNEQFF.